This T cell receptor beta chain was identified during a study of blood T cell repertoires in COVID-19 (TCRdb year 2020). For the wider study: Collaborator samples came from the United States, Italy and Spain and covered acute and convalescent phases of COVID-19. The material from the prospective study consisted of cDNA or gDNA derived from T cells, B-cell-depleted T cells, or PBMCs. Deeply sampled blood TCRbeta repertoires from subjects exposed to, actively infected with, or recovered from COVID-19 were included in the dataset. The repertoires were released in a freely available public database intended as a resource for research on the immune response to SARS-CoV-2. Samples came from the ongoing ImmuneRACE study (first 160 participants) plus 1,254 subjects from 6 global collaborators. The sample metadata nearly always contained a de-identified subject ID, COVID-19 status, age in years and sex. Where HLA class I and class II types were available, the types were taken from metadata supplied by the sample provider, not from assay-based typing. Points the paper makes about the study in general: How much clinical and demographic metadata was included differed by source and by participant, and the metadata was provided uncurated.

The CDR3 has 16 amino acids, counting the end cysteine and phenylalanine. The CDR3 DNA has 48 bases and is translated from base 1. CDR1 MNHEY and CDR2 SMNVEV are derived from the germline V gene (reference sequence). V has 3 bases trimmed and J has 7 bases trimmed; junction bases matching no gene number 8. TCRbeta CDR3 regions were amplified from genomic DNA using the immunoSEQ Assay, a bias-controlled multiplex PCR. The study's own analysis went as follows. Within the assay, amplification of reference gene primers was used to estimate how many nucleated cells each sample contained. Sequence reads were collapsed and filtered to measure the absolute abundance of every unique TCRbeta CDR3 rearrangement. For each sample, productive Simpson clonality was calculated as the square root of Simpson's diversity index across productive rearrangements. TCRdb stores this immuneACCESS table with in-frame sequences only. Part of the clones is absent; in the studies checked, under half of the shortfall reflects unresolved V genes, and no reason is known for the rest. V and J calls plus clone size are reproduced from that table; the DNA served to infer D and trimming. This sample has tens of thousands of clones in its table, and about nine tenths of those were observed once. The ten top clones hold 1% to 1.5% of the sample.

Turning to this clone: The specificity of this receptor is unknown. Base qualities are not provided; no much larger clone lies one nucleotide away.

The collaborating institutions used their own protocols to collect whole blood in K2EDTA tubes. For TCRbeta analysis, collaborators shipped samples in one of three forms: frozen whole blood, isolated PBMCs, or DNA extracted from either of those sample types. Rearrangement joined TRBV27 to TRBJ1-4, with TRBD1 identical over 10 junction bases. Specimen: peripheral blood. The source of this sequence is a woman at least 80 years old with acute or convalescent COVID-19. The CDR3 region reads CASSLGQGLLGEKLFF. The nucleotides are TGTGCCAGCAGTTTGGGACAGGGGCTCCTGGGTGAAAAACTGTTTTTT. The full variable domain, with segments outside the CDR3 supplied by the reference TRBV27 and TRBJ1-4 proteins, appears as EAQVTQNPRYLITVTGKKLTVTCSQNMNHEYMSWYRQDPGLGLRQIYYSMNVEVTDKGDVPEGYKVSRKEKRNFPLILESPSPNQTSLYFCASSLGQGLLGEKLFFGSGTQLSVL.